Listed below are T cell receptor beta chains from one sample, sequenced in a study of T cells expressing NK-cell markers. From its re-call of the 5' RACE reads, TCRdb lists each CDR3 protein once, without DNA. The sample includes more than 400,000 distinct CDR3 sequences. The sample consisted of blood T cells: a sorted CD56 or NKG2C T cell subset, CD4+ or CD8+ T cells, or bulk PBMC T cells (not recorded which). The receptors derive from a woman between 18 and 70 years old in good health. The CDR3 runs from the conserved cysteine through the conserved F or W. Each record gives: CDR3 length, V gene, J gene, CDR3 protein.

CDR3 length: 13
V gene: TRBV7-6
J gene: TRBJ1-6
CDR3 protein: CASSSVYNSPLHF

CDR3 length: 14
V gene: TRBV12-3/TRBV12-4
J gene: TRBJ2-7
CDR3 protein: CASRGTASSYEQYF

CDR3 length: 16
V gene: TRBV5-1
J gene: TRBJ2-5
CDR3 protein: CASSLDLAGLSGTQYF

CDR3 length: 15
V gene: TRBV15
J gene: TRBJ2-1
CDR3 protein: CATSQTGVDYNEQFF

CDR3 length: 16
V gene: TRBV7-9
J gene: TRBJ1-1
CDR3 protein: CASSLAKGSGDTEAFF

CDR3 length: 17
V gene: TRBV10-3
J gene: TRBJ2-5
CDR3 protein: CAISTGRAGGPRETQYF

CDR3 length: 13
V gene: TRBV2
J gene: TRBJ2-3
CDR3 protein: CASREELTDTQYF

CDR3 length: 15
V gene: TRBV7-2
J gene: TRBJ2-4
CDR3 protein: CASSLSGPTRDIQYF

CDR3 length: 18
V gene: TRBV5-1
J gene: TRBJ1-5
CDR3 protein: CASSSQPKEMGPPQPQHF

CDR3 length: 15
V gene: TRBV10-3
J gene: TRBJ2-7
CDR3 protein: CAISDVTRTVDEQYF

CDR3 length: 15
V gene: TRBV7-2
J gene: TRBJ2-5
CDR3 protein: CASSNSLGAVETQYF